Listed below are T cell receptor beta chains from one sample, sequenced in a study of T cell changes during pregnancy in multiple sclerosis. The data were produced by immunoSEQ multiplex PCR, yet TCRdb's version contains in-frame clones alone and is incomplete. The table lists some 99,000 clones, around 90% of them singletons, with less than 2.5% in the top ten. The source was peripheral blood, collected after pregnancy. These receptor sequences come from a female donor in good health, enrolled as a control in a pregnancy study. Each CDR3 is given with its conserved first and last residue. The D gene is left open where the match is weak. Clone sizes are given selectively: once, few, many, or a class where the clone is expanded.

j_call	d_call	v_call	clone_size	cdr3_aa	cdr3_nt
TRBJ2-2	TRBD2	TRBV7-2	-	CASSSGLAGRAGELFF	TGTGCCAGCAGCTCGGGACTAGCGGGCCGGGCCGGGGAGCTGTTTTTT
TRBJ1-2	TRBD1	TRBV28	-	CASSSQGAGYTF	TGTGCCAGCAGCTCCCAGGGGGCCGGCTACACCTTC
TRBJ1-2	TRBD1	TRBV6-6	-	CASTSPQGASGYTF	TGTGCCAGCACCTCACCGCAGGGGGCCTCTGGCTACACCTTC
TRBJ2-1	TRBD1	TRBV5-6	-	CASSLGYRGTKSSYNEQFF	TGTGCCAGCAGCTTGGGATACAGGGGAACCAAGAGCTCCTACAATGAGCAGTTCTTC
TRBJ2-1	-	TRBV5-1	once	CASSLGTGTYNEQFF	TGCGCCAGCAGCTTGGGTACCGGGACCTACAATGAGCAGTTCTTC
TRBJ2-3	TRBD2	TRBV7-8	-	CASSLALNSGDADTQYF	TGTGCCAGCAGCTTAGCGCTTAATAGCGGGGATGCGGATACGCAGTATTTT
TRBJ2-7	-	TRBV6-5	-	CASSYQLGASYEQYF	TGTGCCAGCAGTTACCAATTGGGGGCCTCCTACGAGCAGTACTTC
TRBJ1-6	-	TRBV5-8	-	CASSAQIGHGNSPLHF	TGTGCCAGCAGCGCCCAAATAGGACACGGGAATTCACCCCTCCACTTT
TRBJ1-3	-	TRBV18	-	CASSPNAGSGNTIYF	TGTGCCAGCTCACCGAACGCGGGGTCTGGAAACACCATATATTTT
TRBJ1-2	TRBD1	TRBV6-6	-	CASSMDRGNGYTF	TGTGCCAGCAGCATGGACAGGGGGAATGGCTACACCTTC
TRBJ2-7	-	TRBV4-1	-	CASSQDFFQSQYF	TGCGCCAGCAGCCAAGATTTTTTCCAGTCGCAGTACTTC
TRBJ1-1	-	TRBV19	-	CASSTRQEAFF	TGTGCCAGTAGTACCAGACAGGAAGCTTTCTTT
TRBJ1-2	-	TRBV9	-	CASSVEGLGGYTF	TGTGCCAGCAGCGTAGAGGGGCTGGGAGGCTACACCTTC
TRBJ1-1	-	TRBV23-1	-	CASSQKAGITNTEAFF	TGCGCCAGCAGTCAAAAGGCAGGGATTACGAACACTGAAGCTTTCTTT
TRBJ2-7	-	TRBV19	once	CASSIRDMGSYEQYF	TGTGCCAGTAGTATTCGGGACATGGGGTCCTACGAGCAGTACTTC
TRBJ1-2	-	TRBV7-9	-	CASSLVSGVSGYGYTF	TGTGCCAGCAGCTTAGTTTCCGGGGTAAGCGGCTATGGCTACACCTTC
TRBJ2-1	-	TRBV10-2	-	CASSPREASYASEQFF	TGCGCCAGCAGTCCAAGGGAGGCTAGCTATGCAAGTGAGCAGTTCTTC
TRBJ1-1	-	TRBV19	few	CASRLGGNTEAFF	TGTGCCAGTAGATTGGGGGGGAACACTGAAGCTTTCTTT
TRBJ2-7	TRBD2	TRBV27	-	CASNKRGGQLTYEQYF	TGTGCCAGCAACAAGCGGGGGGGACAGCTAACCTACGAGCAGTACTTC
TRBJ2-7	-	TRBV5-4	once	CASSPSGRFSYEQYF	TGTGCCAGCAGCCCCTCGGGGAGGTTCTCCTACGAGCAGTACTTC
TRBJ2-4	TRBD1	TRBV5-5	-	CASSAGTGDMDIQYF	TGTGCCAGCAGCGCGGGGACAGGGGATATGGACATTCAGTACTTC
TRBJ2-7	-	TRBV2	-	CASTEGPVLEQYF	TGTGCCAGCACCGAGGGTCCTGTTCTCGAGCAGTACTTC
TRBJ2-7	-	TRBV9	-	CASSVEQDSYEQYF	TGTGCCAGCAGCGTAGAGCAGGACTCCTACGAGCAGTACTTC
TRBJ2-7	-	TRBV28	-	CASSPPSVSPSAEQYF	TGTGCCAGCAGTCCCCCTTCGGTGAGCCCTAGCGCCGAGCAGTACTTC
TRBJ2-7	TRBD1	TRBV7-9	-	CASSLRQGSHEQYF	TGTGCCAGCAGCTTACGACAGGGGTCCCACGAGCAGTACTTC
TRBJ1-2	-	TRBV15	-	CASSAGYGYTF	TGTGCCTCGTCGGCGGGGTATGGCTACACCTTC
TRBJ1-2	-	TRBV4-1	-	CASSHRVRYGEANYGYTF	TGCGCCAGCAGCCACCGGGTAAGGTACGGGGAAGCTAACTATGGCTACACCTTC
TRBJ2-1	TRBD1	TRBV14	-	CASSQDSTGGLGYSNEQFF	TGTGCCAGCAGCCAAGATTCGACAGGGGGCCTCGGATATAGCAATGAGCAGTTCTTC
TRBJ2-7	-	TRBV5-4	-	CASSTAGASYEQYF	TGTGCCAGCAGCACAGCGGGTGCCTCCTACGAGCAGTACTTC
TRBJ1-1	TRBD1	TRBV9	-	CASSAWDSNTEAFF	TGTGCCAGCAGCGCGTGGGACAGCAACACTGAAGCTTTCTTT
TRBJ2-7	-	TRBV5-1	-	CASSFTGTGYEQYF	TGCGCCAGCAGCTTTACAGGGACCGGCTACGAGCAGTACTTC
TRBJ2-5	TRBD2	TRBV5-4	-	CASSLAGAQETQYF	TGTGCCAGCAGCTTAGCGGGGGCCCAAGAGACCCAGTACTTC
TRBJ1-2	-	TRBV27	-	CASSQRLGGYTF	TGTGCCAGCAGTCAGAGACTTGGGGGCTACACCTTC